Included here is one T cell receptor (beta chain) sequence, with context. The data stem from a study of blood T cell repertoires in COVID-19. Looking at the study overall: Spain, Italy and the United States supplied samples that represented acute and convalescent COVID-19.

This CDR3 spans 12 amino acids. Germline CDR1 MNHEY, CDR2 SVGAGI. V lost 6 bases and J lost 5, with 11 bases in between. Sequencing used immunoSEQ multiplex PCR; TCRdb keeps in-frame clones, though not all of them. The table has tens of thousands of clones, roughly 82% seen once. The receptor was derived from a human donor in a cohort sampled during active COVID-19. The chain has TRBV6-5 and TRBJ2-7, with D possibly being TRBD1 (6 bases). The sample taken for sequencing was peripheral blood. The CDR3 DNA reads as TGTGCCAGCAGGCGGACAGCGGACGAGCAGTACTTC. It encodes CASRRTADEQYF.